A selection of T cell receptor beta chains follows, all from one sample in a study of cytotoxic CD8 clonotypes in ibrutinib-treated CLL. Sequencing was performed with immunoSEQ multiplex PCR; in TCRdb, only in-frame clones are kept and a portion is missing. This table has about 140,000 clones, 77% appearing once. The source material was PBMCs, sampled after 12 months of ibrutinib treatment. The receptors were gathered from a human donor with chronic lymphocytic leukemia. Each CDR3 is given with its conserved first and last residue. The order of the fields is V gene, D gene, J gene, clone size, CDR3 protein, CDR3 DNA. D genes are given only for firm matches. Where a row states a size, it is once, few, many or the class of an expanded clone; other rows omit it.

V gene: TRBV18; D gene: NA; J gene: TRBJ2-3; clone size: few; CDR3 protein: CASLSSLTSTDTQYF; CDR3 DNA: TGTGCCAGCCTATCGAGCTTGACTAGCACAGATACGCAGTATTTT
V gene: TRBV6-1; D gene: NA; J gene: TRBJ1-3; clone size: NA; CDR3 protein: CASGTGDAGNTIYF; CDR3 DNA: TGTGCCAGCGGGACCGGGGACGCCGGAAACACCATATATTTT
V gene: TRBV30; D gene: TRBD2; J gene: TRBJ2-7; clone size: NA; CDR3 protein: CASGTSGVYEQYF; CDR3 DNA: TGTGCCAGCGGGACTAGCGGGGTCTACGAGCAGTACTTC
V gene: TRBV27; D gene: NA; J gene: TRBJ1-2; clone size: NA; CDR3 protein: CASSHYTPTGLNGYTF; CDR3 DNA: TGTGCCAGCAGCCATTATACCCCGACCGGTTTGAATGGCTACACCTTC
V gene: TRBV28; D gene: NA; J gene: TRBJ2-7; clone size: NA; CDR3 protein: CASISSGRGAYEQYF; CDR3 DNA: TGTGCCAGCATCTCCAGCGGGCGGGGAGCTTACGAGCAGTACTTC
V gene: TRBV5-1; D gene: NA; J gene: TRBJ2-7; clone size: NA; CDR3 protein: CASSLNRAPYEQYF; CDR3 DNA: TGCGCCAGCAGTCTCAACAGGGCGCCCTACGAGCAGTACTTC
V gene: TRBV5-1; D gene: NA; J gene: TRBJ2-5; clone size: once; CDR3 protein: CASSLGSGQETQYF; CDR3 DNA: TGCGCCAGCAGCTTGGGATCAGGGCAAGAGACCCAGTACTTC
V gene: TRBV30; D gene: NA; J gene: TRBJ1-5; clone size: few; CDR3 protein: CAWSVRHNQPQHF; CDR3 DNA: TGTGCCTGGAGTGTACGTCATAATCAGCCCCAGCATTTT
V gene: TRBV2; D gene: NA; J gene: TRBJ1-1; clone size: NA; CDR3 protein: CASSGTGYTEAFF; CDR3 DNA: TGTGCCAGCAGTGGCACAGGGTACACTGAAGCTTTCTTT
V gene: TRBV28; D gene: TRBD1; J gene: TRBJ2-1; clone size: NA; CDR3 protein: CASSFDRGVEDEQFF; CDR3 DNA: TGTGCCAGCAGTTTTGACAGGGGCGTGGAGGATGAGCAGTTCTTC
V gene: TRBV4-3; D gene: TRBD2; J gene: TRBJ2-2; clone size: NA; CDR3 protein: CASSQELAGTGELFF; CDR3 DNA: TGCGCCAGCAGCCAAGAACTAGCGGGAACCGGGGAGCTGTTTTTT
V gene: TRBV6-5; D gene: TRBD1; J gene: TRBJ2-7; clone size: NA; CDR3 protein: CASTPTGPSYEQYF; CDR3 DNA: TGTGCCAGCACCCCGACAGGGCCCTCCTACGAGCAGTACTTC
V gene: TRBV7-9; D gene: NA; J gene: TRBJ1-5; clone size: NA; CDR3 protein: CASSLLGSNQPQHF; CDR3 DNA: TGTGCCAGCAGCTTATTGGGTAGCAATCAGCCCCAGCATTTT
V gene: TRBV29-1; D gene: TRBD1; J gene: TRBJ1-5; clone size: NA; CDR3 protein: CSVEDYTGTATNSNQPQHF; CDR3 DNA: TGCAGCGTTGAAGATTATACCGGGACAGCGACCAATAGCAATCAGCCCCAGCATTTT
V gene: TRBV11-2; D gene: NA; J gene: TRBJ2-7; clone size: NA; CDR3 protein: CASSLAKDGQYF; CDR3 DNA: TGTGCCAGCAGCTTAGCGAAGGATGGGCAGTACTTC
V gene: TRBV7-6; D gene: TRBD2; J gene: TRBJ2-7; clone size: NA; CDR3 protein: CASTLSAGGYEQYF; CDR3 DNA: TGTGCCAGCACACTCTCTGCGGGAGGCTACGAGCAGTACTTC
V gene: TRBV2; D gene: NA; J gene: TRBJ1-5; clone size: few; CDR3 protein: CASSEGGGNQPQHF; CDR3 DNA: TGTGCCAGCAGTGAAGGTGGAGGCAATCAGCCCCAGCATTTT
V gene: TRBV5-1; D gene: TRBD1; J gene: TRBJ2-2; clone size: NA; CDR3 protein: CASSLATGRLSGELFF; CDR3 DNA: TGCGCCAGCAGCTTGGCGACAGGGCGTTTGTCCGGGGAGCTGTTTTTT
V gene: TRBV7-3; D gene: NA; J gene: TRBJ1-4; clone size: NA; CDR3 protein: CASSLIGGEKLFF; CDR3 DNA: TGTGCCAGCAGCTTAATAGGCGGCGAAAAACTGTTTTTT
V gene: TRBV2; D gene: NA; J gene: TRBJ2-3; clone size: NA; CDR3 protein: CASSVTTGPDTQYF; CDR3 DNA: TGTGCCAGCAGTGTTACGACCGGCCCAGATACGCAGTATTTT
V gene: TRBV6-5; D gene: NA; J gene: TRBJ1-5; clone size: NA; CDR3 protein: CASRIGGLTSQPQHF; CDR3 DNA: TGTGCCAGCAGGATCGGAGGGCTCACCTCTCAGCCCCAGCATTTT
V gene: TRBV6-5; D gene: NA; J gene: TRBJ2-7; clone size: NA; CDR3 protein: CASSYAVGEQYF; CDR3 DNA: TGTGCCAGCAGTTACGCGGTTGGCGAGCAGTACTTC
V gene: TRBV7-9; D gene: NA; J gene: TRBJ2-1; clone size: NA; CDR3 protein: CASSSYLYYNEQFF; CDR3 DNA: TGTGCCAGCAGCTCCTATCTATATTACAATGAGCAGTTCTTC
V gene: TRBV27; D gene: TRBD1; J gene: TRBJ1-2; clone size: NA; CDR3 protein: CASSPRGSGGYTF; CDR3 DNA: TGTGCCAGCAGCCCCAGGGGGTCGGGCGGCTACACCTTC
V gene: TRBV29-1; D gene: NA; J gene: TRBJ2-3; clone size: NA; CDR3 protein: CSVGERSGTDTQYF; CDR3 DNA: TGCAGCGTTGGCGAAAGAAGCGGCACAGATACGCAGTATTTT
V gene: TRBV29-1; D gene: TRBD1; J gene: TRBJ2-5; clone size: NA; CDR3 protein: CSGLTGIETQYF; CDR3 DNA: TGCAGCGGACTGACAGGGATTGAGACCCAGTACTTC
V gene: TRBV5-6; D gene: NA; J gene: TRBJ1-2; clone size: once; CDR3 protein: CASSLGSPYGYTF; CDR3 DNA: TGTGCCAGCAGCTTGGGGTCCCCCTATGGCTACACCTTC
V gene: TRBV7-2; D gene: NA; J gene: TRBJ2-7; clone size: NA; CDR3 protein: CASGSGTGSYEQYF; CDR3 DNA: TGTGCCAGCGGAAGCGGGACAGGCTCCTACGAGCAGTACTTC
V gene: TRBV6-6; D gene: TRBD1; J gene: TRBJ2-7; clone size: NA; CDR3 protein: CASTLGTGGTYEQYF; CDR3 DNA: TGTGCCAGCACTCTCGGGACAGGGGGAACCTACGAGCAGTACTTC
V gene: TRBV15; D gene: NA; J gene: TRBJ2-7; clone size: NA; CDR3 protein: CATSRNRFHEQYF; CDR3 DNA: TGTGCCACCAGCAGAAACAGGTTCCACGAGCAGTACTTC
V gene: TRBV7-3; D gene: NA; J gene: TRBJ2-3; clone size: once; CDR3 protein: CASSHSGEVHTDTQYF; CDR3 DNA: TGTGCCAGCAGCCATTCAGGGGAGGTTCACACAGATACGCAGTATTTT
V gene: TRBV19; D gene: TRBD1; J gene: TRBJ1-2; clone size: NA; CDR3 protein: CASSTEDRFDYGYTF; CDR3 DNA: TGTGCCAGTAGTACCGAGGACAGGTTCGACTATGGCTACACCTTC
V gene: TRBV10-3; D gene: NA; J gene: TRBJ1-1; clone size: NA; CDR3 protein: CAISESVIGQPRANTEAFF; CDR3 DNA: TGTGCCATCAGTGAGTCAGTAATCGGCCAGCCGCGGGCGAACACTGAAGCTTTCTTT
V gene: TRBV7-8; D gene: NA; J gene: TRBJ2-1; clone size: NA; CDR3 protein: CASSGGIEGQGEQFF; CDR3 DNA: TGTGCCAGCAGCGGAGGGATTGAGGGCCAAGGTGAGCAGTTCTTC
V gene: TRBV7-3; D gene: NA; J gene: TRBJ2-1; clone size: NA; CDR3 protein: CASSWSSTNNNEQFF; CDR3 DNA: TGTGCCAGCAGCTGGAGCAGTACCAACAACAATGAGCAGTTCTTC
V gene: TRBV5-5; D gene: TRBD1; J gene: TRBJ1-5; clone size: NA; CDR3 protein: CASSVHPGQGSNQPQHF; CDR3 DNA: TGTGCCAGCAGCGTACATCCGGGACAGGGGAGCAATCAGCCCCAGCATTTT
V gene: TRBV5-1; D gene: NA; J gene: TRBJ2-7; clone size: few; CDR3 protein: CASRVTGSYEQYF; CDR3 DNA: TGCGCCAGCAGGGTGACAGGTTCCTACGAGCAGTACTTC
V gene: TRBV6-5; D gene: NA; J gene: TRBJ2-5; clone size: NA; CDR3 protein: CASSYLAEETQYF; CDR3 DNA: TGTGCCAGCAGTTATCTGGCCGAAGAGACCCAGTACTTC
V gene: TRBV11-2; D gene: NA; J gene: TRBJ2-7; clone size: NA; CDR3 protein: CASSHRHGGGLYEQYF; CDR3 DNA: TGTGCCAGCAGCCACCGACACGGGGGCGGACTCTACGAGCAGTACTTC
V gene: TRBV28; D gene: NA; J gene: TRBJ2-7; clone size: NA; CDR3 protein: CASSLILSRSYEQYF; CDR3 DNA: TGTGCCAGTTCCCTAATTTTATCGAGATCCTACGAGCAGTACTTC
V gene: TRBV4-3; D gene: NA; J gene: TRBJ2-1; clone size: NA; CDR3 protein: CASSQERNNEQFF; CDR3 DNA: TGCGCCAGCAGCCAAGAGCGGAACAATGAGCAGTTCTTC
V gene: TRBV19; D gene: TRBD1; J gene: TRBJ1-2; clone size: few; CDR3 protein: CASNSDRSGGYTF; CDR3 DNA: TGTGCCAGTAACTCGGACAGGAGCGGGGGCTACACCTTC
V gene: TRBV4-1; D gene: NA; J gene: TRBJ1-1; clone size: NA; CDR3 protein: CASSPGLNTEAFF; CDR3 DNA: TGCGCCAGCAGCCCGGGACTTAACACTGAAGCTTTCTTT
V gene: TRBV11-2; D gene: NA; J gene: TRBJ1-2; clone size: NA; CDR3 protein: CASSLRGYYGYTF; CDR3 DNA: TGTGCCAGCAGCTTACGAGGGTACTATGGCTACACCTTC
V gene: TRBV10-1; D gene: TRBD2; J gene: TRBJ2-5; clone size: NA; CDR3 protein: CASSSLAGGPQETQYF; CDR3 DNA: TGCGCCAGCAGTTCCTTAGCGGGGGGGCCCCAAGAGACCCAGTACTTC
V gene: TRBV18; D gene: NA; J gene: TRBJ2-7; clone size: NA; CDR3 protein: CASSPIGPSDEQYF; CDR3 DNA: TGTGCCAGCTCACCCATCGGGCCCAGTGACGAGCAGTACTTC
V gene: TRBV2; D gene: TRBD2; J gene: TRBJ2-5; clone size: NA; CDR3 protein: CASTSTLAGVGEQYF; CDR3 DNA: TGTGCCAGCACCTCAACCCTAGCGGGAGTAGGGGAGCAGTACTTC
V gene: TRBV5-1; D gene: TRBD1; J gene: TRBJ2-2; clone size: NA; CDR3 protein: CASSLGQGVWTNTGELFF; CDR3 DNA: TGCGCCAGCAGCTTGGGCCAGGGGGTCTGGACGAACACCGGGGAGCTGTTTTTT
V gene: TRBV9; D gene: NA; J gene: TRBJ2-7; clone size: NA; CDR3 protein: CASSAPGLLSYEQYF; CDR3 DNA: TGTGCCAGCAGCGCCCCCGGACTCTTATCCTACGAGCAGTACTTC
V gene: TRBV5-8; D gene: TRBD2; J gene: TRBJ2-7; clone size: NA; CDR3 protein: CASSLGTSGRTGEQYF; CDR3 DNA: TGTGCCAGCAGCTTAGGGACTAGCGGGAGAACGGGGGAGCAGTACTTC
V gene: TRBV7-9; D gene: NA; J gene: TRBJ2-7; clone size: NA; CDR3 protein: CASSGARDGPYEQYF; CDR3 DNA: TGTGCCAGCAGCGGGGCCCGGGACGGCCCCTACGAGCAGTACTTC
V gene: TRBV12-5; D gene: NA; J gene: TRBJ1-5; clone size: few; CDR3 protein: CASADQPQHF; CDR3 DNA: TGTGCTAGTGCCGATCAGCCCCAGCATTTT
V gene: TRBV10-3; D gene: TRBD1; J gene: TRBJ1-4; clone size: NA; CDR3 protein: CAISASDRGLNEKLFF; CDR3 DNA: TGTGCCATCAGTGCCTCGGACAGGGGGCTTAATGAAAAACTGTTTTTT
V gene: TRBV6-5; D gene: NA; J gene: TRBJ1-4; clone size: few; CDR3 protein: CASSYSSVNRNEKLFF; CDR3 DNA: TGTGCCAGCAGTTACTCGTCAGTGAACCGTAATGAAAAACTGTTTTTT
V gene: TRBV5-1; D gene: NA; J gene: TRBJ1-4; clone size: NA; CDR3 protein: CASSLGPAGSDEKLFF; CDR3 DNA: TGCGCCAGCAGCTTGGGTCCTGCAGGTTCGGATGAAAAACTGTTTTTT
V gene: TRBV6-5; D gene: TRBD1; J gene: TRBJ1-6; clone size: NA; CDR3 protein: CASSPWTGGASPLHF; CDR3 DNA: TGTGCCAGCAGTCCCTGGACAGGGGGCGCCTCACCCCTCCACTTT
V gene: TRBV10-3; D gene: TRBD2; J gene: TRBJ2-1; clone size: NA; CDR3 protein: CATDVGGGGVNEQFF; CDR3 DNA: TGTGCCACCGACGTCGGAGGCGGGGGGGTGAATGAGCAGTTCTTC
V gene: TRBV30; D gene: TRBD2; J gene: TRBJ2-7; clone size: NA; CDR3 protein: CAWSVDRTSGGREQYF; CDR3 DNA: TGTGCCTGGAGTGTAGACCGGACTAGCGGGGGAAGGGAGCAGTACTTC
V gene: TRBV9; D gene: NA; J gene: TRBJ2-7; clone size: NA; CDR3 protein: CASSVGSPYEQYF; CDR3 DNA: TGTGCCAGCAGCGTAGGATCTCCCTACGAGCAGTACTTC
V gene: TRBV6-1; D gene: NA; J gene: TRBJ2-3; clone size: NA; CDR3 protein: CAGERSTDTQYF; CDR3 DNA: TGTGCCGGTGAGAGGAGCACAGATACGCAGTATTTT